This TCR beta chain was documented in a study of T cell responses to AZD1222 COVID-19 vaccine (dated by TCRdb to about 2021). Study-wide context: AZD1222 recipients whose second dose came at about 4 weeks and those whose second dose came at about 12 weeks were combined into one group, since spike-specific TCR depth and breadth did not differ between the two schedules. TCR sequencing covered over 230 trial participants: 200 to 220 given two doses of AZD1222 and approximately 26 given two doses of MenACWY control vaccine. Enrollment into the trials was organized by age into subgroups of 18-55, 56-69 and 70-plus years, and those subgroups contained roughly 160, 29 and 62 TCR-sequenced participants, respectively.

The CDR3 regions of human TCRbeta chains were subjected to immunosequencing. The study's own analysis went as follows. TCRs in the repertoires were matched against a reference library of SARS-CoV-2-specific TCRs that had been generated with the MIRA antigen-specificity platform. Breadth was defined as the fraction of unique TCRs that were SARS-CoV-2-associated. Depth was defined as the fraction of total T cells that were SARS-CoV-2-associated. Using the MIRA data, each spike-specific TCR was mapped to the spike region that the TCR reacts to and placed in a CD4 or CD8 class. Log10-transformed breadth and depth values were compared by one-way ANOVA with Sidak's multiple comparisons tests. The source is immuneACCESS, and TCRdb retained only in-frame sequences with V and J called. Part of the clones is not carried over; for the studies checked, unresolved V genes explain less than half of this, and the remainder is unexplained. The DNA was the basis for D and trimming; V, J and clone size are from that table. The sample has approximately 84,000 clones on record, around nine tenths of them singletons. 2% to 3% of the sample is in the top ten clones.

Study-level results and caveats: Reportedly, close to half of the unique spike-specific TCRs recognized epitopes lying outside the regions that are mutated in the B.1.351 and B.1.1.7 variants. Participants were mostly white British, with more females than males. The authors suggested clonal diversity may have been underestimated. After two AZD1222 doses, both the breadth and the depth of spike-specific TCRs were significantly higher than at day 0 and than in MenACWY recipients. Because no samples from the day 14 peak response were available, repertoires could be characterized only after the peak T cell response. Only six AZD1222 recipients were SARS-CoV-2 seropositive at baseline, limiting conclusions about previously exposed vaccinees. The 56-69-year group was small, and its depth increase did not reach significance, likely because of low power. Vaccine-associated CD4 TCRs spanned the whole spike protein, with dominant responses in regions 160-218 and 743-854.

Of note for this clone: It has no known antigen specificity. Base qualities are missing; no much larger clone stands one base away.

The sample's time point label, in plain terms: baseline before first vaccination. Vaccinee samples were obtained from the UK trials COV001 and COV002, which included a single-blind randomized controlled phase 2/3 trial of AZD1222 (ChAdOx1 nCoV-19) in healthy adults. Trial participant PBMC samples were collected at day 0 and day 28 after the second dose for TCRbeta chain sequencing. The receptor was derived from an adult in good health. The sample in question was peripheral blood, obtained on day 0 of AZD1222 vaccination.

CDR3 protein: CASSYTSGGTDTQYF. DNA sequence: TGTGCCAGCAGTTACACTAGCGGGGGCACAGATACGCAGTATTTT. This chain joins TRBV6-5 to TRBJ2-3; 10 central nucleotides agree with TRBD2. The germline V gene gives CDR1 as MNHEY and CDR2 as SVGAGI. The CDR3, cysteine through phenylalanine, is 15 amino acids long. The entry retains the CDR3 DNA only, 45 bases that are in frame from base 1. V has 2 bases trimmed and J has 1 base trimmed; junction bases matching no gene number 0.